The rows below give T cell receptor beta chains drawn from one sample of a study of blood T cell repertoires in COVID-19. Sequencing was performed with immunoSEQ multiplex PCR; in TCRdb, only in-frame clones are kept and a portion is missing. The profile shows approximately 100,000 clones, about 89% of them singletons. The sample comprised peripheral blood. The source is a human donor with acute or convalescent COVID-19. The donor label of this sample is uncertain. Both conserved end residues are part of each CDR3. Each record gives: CDR3 length, V gene, J gene, CDR3 protein.

cdr3_length: 16; v_call: TRBV5-1; j_call: TRBJ2-6; cdr3_aa: CASSLSQISGANVLTF
cdr3_length: 12; v_call: TRBV28; j_call: TRBJ2-7; cdr3_aa: CASTSDIGEQYF
cdr3_length: 15; v_call: TRBV7-7; j_call: TRBJ2-3; cdr3_aa: CASSSGDRRTDTQYF
cdr3_length: 13; v_call: TRBV7-3; j_call: TRBJ2-5; cdr3_aa: CASSFGSGETQYF
cdr3_length: 14; v_call: TRBV27; j_call: TRBJ1-6; cdr3_aa: CASSLAYGGSPLHF
cdr3_length: 19; v_call: TRBV4-1; j_call: TRBJ2-4; cdr3_aa: CASSQDRVRRGLAKNIQYF
cdr3_length: 16; v_call: TRBV5-6; j_call: TRBJ2-2; cdr3_aa: CASSFGTGLISGELFF
cdr3_length: 15; v_call: TRBV7-9; j_call: TRBJ1-3; cdr3_aa: CASSPRQARGNTIYF
cdr3_length: 14; v_call: TRBV6-1; j_call: TRBJ1-2; cdr3_aa: CASSETGDNYGYTF
cdr3_length: 14; v_call: TRBV7-9; j_call: TRBJ2-5; cdr3_aa: CASSLRGFGETQYF
cdr3_length: 13; v_call: TRBV6-5; j_call: TRBJ1-2; cdr3_aa: CASSKDRNYGYTF
cdr3_length: 15; v_call: TRBV3-1/TRBV3-2; j_call: TRBJ1-6; cdr3_aa: CASSQAPWENSPLHF
cdr3_length: 13; v_call: TRBV6-5; j_call: TRBJ1-5; cdr3_aa: CASLPGDDQPQHF
cdr3_length: 14; v_call: TRBV5-4; j_call: TRBJ2-7; cdr3_aa: CASSLAGGRREQYF
cdr3_length: 17; v_call: TRBV21-1; j_call: TRBJ1-1; cdr3_aa: CASSPFQGRALNTEAFF
cdr3_length: 17; v_call: TRBV5-1; j_call: TRBJ2-2; cdr3_aa: CASSRGTGGYDTGELFF
cdr3_length: 12; v_call: TRBV4-1; j_call: TRBJ1-6; cdr3_aa: CASSQPQGALHF
cdr3_length: 16; v_call: TRBV27; j_call: TRBJ1-5; cdr3_aa: CASSRRTGYSNQPQHF
cdr3_length: 15; v_call: TRBV6-6; j_call: TRBJ1-4; cdr3_aa: CASSWTEATNEKLFF
cdr3_length: 13; v_call: TRBV14; j_call: TRBJ1-2; cdr3_aa: CASSPGQIYGYTF
cdr3_length: 16; v_call: TRBV7-9; j_call: TRBJ2-2; cdr3_aa: CASSPQGSRNTGELFF
cdr3_length: 14; v_call: TRBV7-8; j_call: TRBJ1-1; cdr3_aa: CASSRATQGTEAFF
cdr3_length: 15; v_call: TRBV7-2; j_call: TRBJ1-4; cdr3_aa: CASSYQTGTNEKLFF
cdr3_length: 13; v_call: TRBV4-2; j_call: TRBJ1-5; cdr3_aa: CASSQPSVGPQHF
cdr3_length: 11; v_call: TRBV12-3/TRBV12-4; j_call: TRBJ2-1; cdr3_aa: CASSFGDIEFF
cdr3_length: 15; v_call: TRBV10-3; j_call: TRBJ1-1; cdr3_aa: CAISEIRGPGTEAFF
cdr3_length: 13; v_call: TRBV12-3/TRBV12-4; j_call: TRBJ2-5; cdr3_aa: CASRRTSEETQYF
cdr3_length: 16; v_call: TRBV10-3; j_call: TRBJ2-1; cdr3_aa: CAISEEPGQGSNEQFF
cdr3_length: 13; v_call: TRBV30; j_call: TRBJ1-2; cdr3_aa: CAWSTGLGYGYTF
cdr3_length: 13; v_call: TRBV27; j_call: TRBJ2-1; cdr3_aa: CASRPSGNNEQFF
cdr3_length: 14; v_call: TRBV19; j_call: TRBJ1-2; cdr3_aa: CASISSDRDYGYTF
cdr3_length: 12; v_call: TRBV9; j_call: TRBJ2-1; cdr3_aa: CASRHSSGGIIF
cdr3_length: 13; v_call: TRBV4-3; j_call: TRBJ2-1; cdr3_aa: CASSQDARQSQFF